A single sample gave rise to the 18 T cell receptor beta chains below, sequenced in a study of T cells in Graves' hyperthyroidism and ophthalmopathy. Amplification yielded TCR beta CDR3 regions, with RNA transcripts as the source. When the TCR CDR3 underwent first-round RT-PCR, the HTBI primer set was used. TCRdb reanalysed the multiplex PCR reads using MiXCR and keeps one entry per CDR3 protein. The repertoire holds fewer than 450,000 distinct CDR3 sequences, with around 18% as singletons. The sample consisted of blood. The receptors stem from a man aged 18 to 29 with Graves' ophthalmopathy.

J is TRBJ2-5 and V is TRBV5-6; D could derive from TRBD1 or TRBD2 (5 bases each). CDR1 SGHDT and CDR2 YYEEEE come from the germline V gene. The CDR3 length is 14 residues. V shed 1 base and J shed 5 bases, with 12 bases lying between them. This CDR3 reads CASSLLLGEETQYF. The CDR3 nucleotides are TGTGCCAGCAGCTTGTTGCTGGGGGAGGAGACCCAGTACTTC.

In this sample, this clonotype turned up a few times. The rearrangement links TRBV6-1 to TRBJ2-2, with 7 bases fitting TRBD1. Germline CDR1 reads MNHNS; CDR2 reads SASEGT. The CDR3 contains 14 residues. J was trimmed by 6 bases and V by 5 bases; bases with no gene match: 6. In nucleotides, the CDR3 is TGTGCCAGCAGTCGGGACAGCGAGTCCGGGGAGCTGTTTTTT. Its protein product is CASSRDSESGELFF.

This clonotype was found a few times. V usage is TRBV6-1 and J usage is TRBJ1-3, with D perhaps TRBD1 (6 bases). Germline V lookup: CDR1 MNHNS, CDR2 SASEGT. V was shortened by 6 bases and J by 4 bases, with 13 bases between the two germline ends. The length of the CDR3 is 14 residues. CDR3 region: CASSRGTTGNTIYF. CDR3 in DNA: TGTGCCAGCAGCCGAGGGACAACAGGAAACACCATATATTTT.

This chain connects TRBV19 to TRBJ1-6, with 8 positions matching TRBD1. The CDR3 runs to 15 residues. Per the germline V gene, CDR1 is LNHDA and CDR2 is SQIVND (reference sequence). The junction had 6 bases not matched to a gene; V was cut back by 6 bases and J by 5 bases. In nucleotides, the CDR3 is TGTGCCAGTAGGACACAGGGGGTGGATAATTCACCCCTCCACTTT. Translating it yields CASRTQGVDNSPLHF.

CDR3 loop: CASGGRGGGEQFF. CDR3 DNA: TGTGCCAGTGGGGGGCGGGGGGGCGGCGAGCAGTTCTTC. The chain recombines TRBV6-1 with TRBJ2-1; 9 bases line up with TRBD2. This CDR3 is 13 amino acids long. Germline assignment: CDR1 MNHNS and CDR2 SASEGT. V was pared by 9 bases and J by 10 bases, with 10 bases of the junction left unmatched.

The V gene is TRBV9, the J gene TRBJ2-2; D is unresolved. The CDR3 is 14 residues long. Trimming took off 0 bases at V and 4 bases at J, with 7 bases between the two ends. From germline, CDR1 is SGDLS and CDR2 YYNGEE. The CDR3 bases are TGTGCCAGCAGCGTAGCAGAAGGCACCGGGGAGCTGTTTTTT. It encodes CASSVAEGTGELFF. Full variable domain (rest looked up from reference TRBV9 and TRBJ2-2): DSGVTQTPKHLITATGQRVTLRCSPRSGDLSVYWYQQSLDQGLQFLIQYYNGEERAKGNILERFSAQQFPDLHSELNLSSLELGDSALYFCASSVAEGTGELFFGEGSRLTVL.

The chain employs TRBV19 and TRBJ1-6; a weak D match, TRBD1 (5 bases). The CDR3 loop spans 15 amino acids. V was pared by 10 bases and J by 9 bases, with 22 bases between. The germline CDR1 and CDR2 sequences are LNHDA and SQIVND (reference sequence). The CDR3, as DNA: TGTGCCACCGCAGGGAGTATGACTGGTGGTTCACCCCTCCACTTT. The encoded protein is CATAGSMTGGSPLHF. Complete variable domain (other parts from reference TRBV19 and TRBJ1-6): DGGITQSPKYLFRKEGQNVTLSCEQNLNHDAMYWYRQDPGQGLRLIYYSQIVNDFQKGDIAEGYSVSREKKESFPLTVTSAQKNPTAFYLCATAGSMTGGSPLHFGNGTRLTVT.

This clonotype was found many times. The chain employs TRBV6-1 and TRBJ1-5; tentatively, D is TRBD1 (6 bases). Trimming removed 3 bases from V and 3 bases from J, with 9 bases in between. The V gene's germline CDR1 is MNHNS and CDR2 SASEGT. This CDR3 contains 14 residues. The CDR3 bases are TGTGCCAGCAGTGAGGTGGGACACAATCAGCCCCAGCATTTT. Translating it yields CASSEVGHNQPQHF.

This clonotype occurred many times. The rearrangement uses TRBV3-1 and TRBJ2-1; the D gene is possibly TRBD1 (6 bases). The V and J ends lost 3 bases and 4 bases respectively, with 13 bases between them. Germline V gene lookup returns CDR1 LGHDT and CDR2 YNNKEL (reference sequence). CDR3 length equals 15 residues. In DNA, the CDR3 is TGTGCCAGCAGCCATCCCGGGCAGGGGTACAATGAGCAGTTCTTC. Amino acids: CASSHPGQGYNEQFF.

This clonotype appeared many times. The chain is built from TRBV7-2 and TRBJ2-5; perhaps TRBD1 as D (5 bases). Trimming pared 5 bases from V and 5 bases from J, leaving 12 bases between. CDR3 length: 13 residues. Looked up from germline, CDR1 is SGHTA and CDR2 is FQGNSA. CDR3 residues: CASSRQFRETQYF. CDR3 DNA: TGTGCCAGCAGCCGACAGTTCCGGGAGACCCAGTACTTC.

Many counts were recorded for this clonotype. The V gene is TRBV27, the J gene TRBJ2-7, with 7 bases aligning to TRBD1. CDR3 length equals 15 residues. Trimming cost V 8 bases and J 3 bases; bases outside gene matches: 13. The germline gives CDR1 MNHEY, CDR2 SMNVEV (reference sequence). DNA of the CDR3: TGTGCCAGCGGCCATCGGGACAGCATTTTCTACGAGCAGTACTTC. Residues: CASGHRDSIFYEQYF.

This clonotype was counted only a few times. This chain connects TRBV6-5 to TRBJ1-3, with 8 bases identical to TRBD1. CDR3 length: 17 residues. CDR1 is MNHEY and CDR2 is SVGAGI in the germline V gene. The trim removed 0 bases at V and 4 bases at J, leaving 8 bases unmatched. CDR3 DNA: TGTGCCAGCAGTTACTCTTCTCAGGGGGCGCCCGGAAACACCATATATTTT. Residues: CASSYSSQGAPGNTIYF.

In DNA, the CDR3 is TGTGCCAGCAGCCAAGCTCGGGTGGTGGATACGCAGTATTTT. It translates to CASSQARVVDTQYF. This rearrangement joins TRBV28 to TRBJ2-3; no reliable D call. This CDR3 has 14 amino acids. Trimming removed 6 bases at V and 6 bases at J, with 16 bases between. Germline loops: CDR1 MDHEN, CDR2 SYDVKM.

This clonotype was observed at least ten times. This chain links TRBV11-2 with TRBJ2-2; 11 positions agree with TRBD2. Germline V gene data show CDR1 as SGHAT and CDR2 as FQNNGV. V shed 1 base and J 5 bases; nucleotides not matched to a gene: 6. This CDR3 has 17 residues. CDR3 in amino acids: CASSLVSSGGSTGELFF. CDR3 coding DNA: TGTGCCAGCAGCTTAGTATCTAGCGGGGGGTCTACCGGGGAGCTGTTTTTT.

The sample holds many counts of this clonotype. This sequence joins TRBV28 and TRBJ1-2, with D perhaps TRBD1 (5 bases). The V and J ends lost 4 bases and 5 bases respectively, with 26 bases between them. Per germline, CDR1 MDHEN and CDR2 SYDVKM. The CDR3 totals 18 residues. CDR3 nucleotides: TGTGCCAGCAGTTCACCAGGAGGCGCATCGGTGGGGCCTTATGGCTACACCTTC. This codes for CASSSPGGASVGPYGYTF.

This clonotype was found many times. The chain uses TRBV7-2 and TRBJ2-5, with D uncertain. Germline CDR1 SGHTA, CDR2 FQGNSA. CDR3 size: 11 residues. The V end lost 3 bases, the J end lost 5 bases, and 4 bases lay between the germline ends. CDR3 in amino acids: CASSFVETQYF. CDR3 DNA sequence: TGTGCCAGCAGCTTCGTGGAGACCCAGTACTTC.

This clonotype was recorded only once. CDR3 sequence reads: CSASRRQGRHEQYF. CDR3 DNA: TGCAGTGCTAGTCGGCGTCAGGGACGGCACGAGCAGTACTTC. This chain joins TRBV20-1 and TRBJ2-7; D might be TRBD1 or TRBD2, each matching 5 bases. Trimming pared 3 bases from V and 5 bases from J, leaving 17 bases between. Germline V gene sequence: CDR1 DFQATT, CDR2 SNEGSKA (reference sequence). The CDR3 length is 14 residues.

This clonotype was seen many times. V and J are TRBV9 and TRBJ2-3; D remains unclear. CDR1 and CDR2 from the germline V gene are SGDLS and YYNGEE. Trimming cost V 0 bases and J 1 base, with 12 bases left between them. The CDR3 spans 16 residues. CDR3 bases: TGTGCCAGCAGCGTAGGCAGCGCCTCTCGCACAGATACGCAGTATTTT. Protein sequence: CASSVGSASRTDTQYF.